Reported below is one TCR beta chain. Its specificity is unknown. This CDR3 comprises 14 residues. The V gene's germline CDR1 is DFQATT and CDR2 SNEGSKA (reference sequence). The junction had 6 bases not matched to a gene; V was cut back by 3 bases and J by 5 bases. This record comes from a study of blood T cells in healthy people across ages. Study summary: There was about one barcoded beta molecule captured by template switching per two T cells. Whole-study findings and limits: Whereas aged donors had fewer naive CD4+ cells, long-lived donors had more of them and higher diversity.

No fewer than 5.5 micrograms of total RNA were isolated from every sample. Next came a second PCR, run for about 7 to 12 cycles, which used a sample-barcoded 5' primer along with a J-beta primer mix. TCRdb reprocessed the 5' RACE reads via MiXCR and lists one record per CDR3 protein. The repertoire holds around 1.1 million distinct CDR3 sequences, 35% to 40% seen once, with roughly 14% in the top ten. The specimen was blood. The sequence derives from a man aged 18-30 years in good health. The V and J genes are TRBV20-1 and TRBJ2-5, with 10 bases matching TRBD1. The CDR3 reads CSASWGQGRETQYF. DNA for the CDR3: TGCAGTGCTAGTTGGGGACAGGGGAGGGAGACCCAGTACTTC.